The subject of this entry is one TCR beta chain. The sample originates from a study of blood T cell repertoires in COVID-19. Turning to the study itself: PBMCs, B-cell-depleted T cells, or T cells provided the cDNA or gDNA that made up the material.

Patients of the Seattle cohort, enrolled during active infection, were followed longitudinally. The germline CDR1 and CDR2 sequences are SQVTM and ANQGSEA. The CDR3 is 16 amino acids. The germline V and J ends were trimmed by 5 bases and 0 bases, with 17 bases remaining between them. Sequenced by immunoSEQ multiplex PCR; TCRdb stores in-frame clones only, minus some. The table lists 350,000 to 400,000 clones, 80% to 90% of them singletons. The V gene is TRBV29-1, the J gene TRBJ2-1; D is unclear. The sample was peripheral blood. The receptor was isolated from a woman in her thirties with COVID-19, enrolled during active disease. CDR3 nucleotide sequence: TGCAGCGTTTACCTACTTCGAACCCACTCCTACAATGAGCAGTTCTTC. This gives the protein CSVYLLRTHSYNEQFF.